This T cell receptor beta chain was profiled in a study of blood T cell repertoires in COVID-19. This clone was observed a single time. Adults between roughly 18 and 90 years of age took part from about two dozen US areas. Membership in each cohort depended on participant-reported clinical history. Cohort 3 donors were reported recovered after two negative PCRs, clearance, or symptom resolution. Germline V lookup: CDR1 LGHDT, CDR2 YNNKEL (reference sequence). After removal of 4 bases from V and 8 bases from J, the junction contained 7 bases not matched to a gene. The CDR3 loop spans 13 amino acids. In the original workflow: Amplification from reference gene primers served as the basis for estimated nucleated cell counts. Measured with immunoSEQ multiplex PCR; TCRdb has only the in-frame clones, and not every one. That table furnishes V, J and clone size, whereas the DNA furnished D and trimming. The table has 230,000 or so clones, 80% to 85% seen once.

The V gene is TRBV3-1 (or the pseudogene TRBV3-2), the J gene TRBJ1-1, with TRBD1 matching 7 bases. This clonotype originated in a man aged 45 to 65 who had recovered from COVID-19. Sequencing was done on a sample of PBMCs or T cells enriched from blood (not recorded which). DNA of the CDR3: TGTGCCAGCAGCCTACAGGGGAGGTCGGAAGCTTTCTTT. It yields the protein CASSLQGRSEAFF.